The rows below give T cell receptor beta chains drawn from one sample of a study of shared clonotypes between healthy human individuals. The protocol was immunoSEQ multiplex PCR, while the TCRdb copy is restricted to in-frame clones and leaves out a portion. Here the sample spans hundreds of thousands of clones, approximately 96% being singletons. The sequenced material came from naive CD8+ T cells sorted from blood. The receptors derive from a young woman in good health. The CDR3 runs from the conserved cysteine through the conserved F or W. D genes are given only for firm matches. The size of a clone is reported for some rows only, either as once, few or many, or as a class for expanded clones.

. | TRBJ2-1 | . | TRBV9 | CASSVDSYNEQFF | TGTGCCAGCAGCGTAGACTCTTACAATGAGCAGTTCTTC
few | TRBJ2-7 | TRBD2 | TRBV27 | CASSLPKREGRYEQYF | TGTGCCAGCAGTCTCCCAAAGCGGGAGGGCCGCTACGAGCAGTACTTC
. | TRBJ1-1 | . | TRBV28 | CASSLSLTLNTEAFF | TGTGCCAGCAGTTTATCACTAACTCTGAACACTGAAGCTTTCTTT
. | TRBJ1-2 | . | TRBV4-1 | CASSQVREALYGYTF | TGCGCCAGCAGCCAAGTAAGGGAGGCTTTGTATGGCTACACCTTC
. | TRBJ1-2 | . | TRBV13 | CASSPPGSRGYTF | TGTGCCAGCAGCCCCCCGGGCTCCAGGGGCTACACCTTC
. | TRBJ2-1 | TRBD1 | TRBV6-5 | CASRPDRGSYNEQFF | TGTGCCAGCAGACCCGACAGGGGTTCCTACAATGAGCAGTTCTTC
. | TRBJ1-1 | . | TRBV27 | CASATLGEAFF | TGTGCCAGCGCCACCTTGGGTGAGGCTTTCTTT
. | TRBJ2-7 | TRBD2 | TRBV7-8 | CASSLSGLATYEQYF | TGTGCCAGCAGCTTATCCGGACTAGCTACCTACGAGCAGTACTTC
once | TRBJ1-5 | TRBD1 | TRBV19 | CASSITSTGGNQPQHF | TGTGCCAGTAGTATTACTTCGACAGGGGGTAATCAGCCCCAGCATTTT
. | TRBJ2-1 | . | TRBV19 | CASSGNYNEQFF | TGTGCCAGTAGCGGGAACTACAATGAGCAGTTCTTC
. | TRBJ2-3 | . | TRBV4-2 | CASSQGGFTDTQYF | TGTGCCAGCAGCCAAGGGGGATTCACAGATACGCAGTATTTT
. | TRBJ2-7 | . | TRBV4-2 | CASSYTEGYSYEQYF | TGTGCCAGCAGTTACACTGAGGGGTACTCCTACGAGCAGTACTTC
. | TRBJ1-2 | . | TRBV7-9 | CASSFSGRQNYGYTF | TGTGCCAGCAGCTTTTCCGGGCGACAAAACTATGGCTACACCTTC
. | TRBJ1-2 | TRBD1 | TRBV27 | CASSATGSYGYTF | TGTGCCAGCAGTGCGACAGGGTCCTATGGCTACACCTTC
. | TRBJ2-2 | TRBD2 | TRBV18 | CASSPKREGYTGELFF | TGTGCCAGCTCACCCAAGCGGGAGGGCTACACCGGGGAGCTGTTTTTT
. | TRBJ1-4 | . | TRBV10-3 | CAISEGDPNEKLFF | TGTGCCATCAGTGAGGGGGACCCCAATGAAAAACTGTTTTTT
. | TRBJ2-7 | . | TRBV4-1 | CASSRADRGSYEQYF | TGCGCCAGCAGCCGAGCCGACCGCGGCTCCTACGAGCAGTACTTC
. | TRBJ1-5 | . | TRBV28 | CASSSSRGYSNQPQHF | TGTGCCAGCAGTTCATCAAGGGGGTATAGCAATCAGCCCCAGCATTTT
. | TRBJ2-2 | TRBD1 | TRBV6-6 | CASSANRGAGTGELFF | TGTGCCAGCAGTGCAAACAGGGGCGCGGGCACCGGGGAGCTGTTTTTT
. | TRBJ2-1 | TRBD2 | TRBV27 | CASSSGLAGNANEQFF | TGTGCCAGCAGTTCCGGACTAGCGGGTAACGCCAATGAGCAGTTCTTC
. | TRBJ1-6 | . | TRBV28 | CASIGRSYSPLHF | TGTGCCAGCATAGGCAGGTCCTATTCACCCCTCCACTTT
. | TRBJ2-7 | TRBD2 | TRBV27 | CASSPGGIAGYEQYF | TGTGCCAGTTCCCCAGGTGGGATAGCGGGGTACGAGCAGTACTTC
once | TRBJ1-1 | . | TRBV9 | CASSPNMNTEAFF | TGTGCCAGCAGCCCGAATATGAACACTGAAGCTTTCTTT
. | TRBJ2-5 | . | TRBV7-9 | CASSFLGQETQYF | TGTGCCAGCAGCTTTCTGGGGCAAGAGACCCAGTACTTC
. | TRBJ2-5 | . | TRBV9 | CASSAGTTLGETQYF | TGTGCCAGCAGCGCCGGGACCACCTTAGGAGAGACCCAGTACTTC